A selection of T cell receptor beta chains follows, all from one sample in a study of T cell repertoires in cytomegalovirus infection. One entry per CDR3 protein, called by TCRdb with MiXCR from the reads. This table holds around 740,000 distinct CDR3 sequences, less than 40% found once. Sequenced input: PBMCs. These receptors came from a human donor in good health (CMV status not recorded). Some clones in this sample may be carry-over from other donors' samples. Each CDR3 is given with its conserved first and last residue. D genes are given only for firm matches. Some rows mark clone size as missing; the rest say once, few, many or name a class of expanded clone.

>.|TRBV7-4|TRBJ1-4|.
TGTGCCAGCAGCCCCGAAGCACTTGAAAAACTGTTTTTT
CASSPEALEKLFF
>.|TRBV5-1|TRBJ2-2|.
TGCGCCAGCAGCCAAGGCGGGGAGACCACCGGGGAGCTGTTTTTT
CASSQGGETTGELFF
>few|TRBV10-2|TRBJ1-5|.
TGCGCCAGCAGTACAACAGGGATTGGCAATCAGCCCCAGCATTTT
CASSTTGIGNQPQHF
>many|TRBV4-1|TRBJ2-3|TRBD2
TGCGCCACCAACCCCAATGGGGGGGGGGGGGATACGCAGTATTTT
CATNPNGGGGDTQYF
>few|TRBV7-2|TRBJ2-3|.
TGTGCCAGCAGCTTGGGTCCCACGGGAGTCGGGCCAGATACGCAGTATTTT
CASSLGPTGVGPDTQYF
>once|TRBV24-1|TRBJ2-1|TRBD1
TGTGCCACCAGTGCTCCGACAGGGTACAATGAGCAGTTCTTC
CATSAPTGYNEQFF
>many|TRBV7-9|TRBJ2-7|.
TGTGCCAGCAGTTTAGACGAGCAGTACTTC
CASSLDEQYF
>.|TRBV2|TRBJ2-1|TRBD2
TGTGCCAGCCTGGGGGAGGGCCCAGGGAATGAGCAGTTCTTC
CASLGEGPGNEQFF
>.|TRBV27|TRBJ1-1|.
TGTGCCAGCAGTTTATCGGGGTCGACTAGGGGAGCTTTCTTT
CASSLSGSTRGAFF
>.|TRBV7-2|TRBJ1-2|.
TGTGCCAGCAGCTTAGTATTATCTGGTTCCTATGGCTACCCCTTC
CASSLVLSGSYGYPF
>.|TRBV20-1|TRBJ1-1|.
TGCAGTCCGCAGGGACCGAACACTGAAGCTTTCTTT
CSPQGPNTEAFF
>.|TRBV27|TRBJ2-3|TRBD2
TGTGCCAGCAGTTTAGTTACCCCCAGCGGGATCACAGATACGCAGTATTTT
CASSLVTPSGITDTQYF
>.|TRBV7-2|TRBJ1-5|.
TGTGCCAGCAGCTTAGCCGGTCCCAACAATCAGCACCAGCATTTT
CASSLAGPNNQHQHF
>few|TRBV27|TRBJ2-7|TRBD1
TGTGCCAGCAGCCTACAGGGGCTCCAGTACGAGCAGTACTTC
CASSLQGLQYEQYF
>.|TRBV27|TRBJ2-4|TRBD2
TGTGCCAGCAGCCCAAAAGGGCTAGCGGGCCCCCAAAACATTCAGTACTTC
CASSPKGLAGPQNIQYF
>.|TRBV4-1|TRBJ1-1|.
TGCGCCAGCAGCCAAGAAGACAGAAGGAACACTGAAGCTTTCTTT
CASSQEDRRNTEAFF
>few|TRBV5-1|TRBJ1-1|.
TGCGCCAGCAGTCCGACAGTCATGAACACTGAAGCTTTCTTT
CASSPTVMNTEAFF
>.|TRBV20-1|TRBJ1-3|TRBD1
TGCAGTGCTAGTAGGGACAGCTCTGGAAACACCATATATTTT
CSASRDSSGNTIYF
>.|TRBV28|TRBJ1-1|.
TGTGCCAGCAGGGATGGGGGGCTCACTGAAGCTTTCTTT
CASRDGGLTEAFF
>.|TRBV20-1|TRBJ2-7|TRBD1
TGCAGTGCCGCCGGTGCGCCGGGACAGGGGTTCTCCTTC
CSAAGAPGQGFSF
>many|TRBV2|TRBJ1-1|.
TGTGCCAGCAGACAGGGAGGGCAGAACACTGAAGCTTTCTTT
CASRQGGQNTEAFF
>many|TRBV7-2|TRBJ1-2|TRBD1
TGTGCCAGCAGCTTAGGACAGGGAGACTATGGCTACACCTTC
CASSLGQGDYGYTF
>.|TRBV4-1|TRBJ1-2|.
TGCGCCAGCAGCCAACGGTCCGGAGATAACTATGGCTACACCTTC
CASSQRSGDNYGYTF
>few|TRBV28|TRBJ1-1|.
TGTGCCAGCAGTATTTTTGGCGACACTGAAGCTTTCTTT
CASSIFGDTEAFF
>few|TRBV11-2|TRBJ2-7|TRBD1
TGTGCCAGCAGTCTAAGTAGGGACAGGACCTACGAGCAGTACTTC
CASSLSRDRTYEQYF
>.|TRBV20-1|TRBJ1-5|.
TGCAGTGCAAAGACCCAGGCTCAGCCCCAGCATTTT
CSAKTQAQPQHF
>.|TRBV19|TRBJ1-1|.
TGTGCCAGTAGGAGGAACAGGGACTTAGAAGCTTTCTTT
CASRRNRDLEAFF
>many|TRBV7-6|TRBJ1-5|.
TGTGCCAGCAGCTCCGGAAGAAATCAGCCCCAGCATTTT
CASSSGRNQPQHF
>.|TRBV14|TRBJ2-7|TRBD1
TGTGCCAGCAGCCAAGGCAGGGGGATCTCCTGGGAGCAGTACTTC
CASSQGRGISWEQYF
>.|TRBV5-4|TRBJ1-6|TRBD1
TGTGCCAGCAGCTCTGGGGACAGGGGTGATTCACCCCTCCACTTT
CASSSGDRGDSPLHF
>few|TRBV6-1|TRBJ1-1|TRBD1
TGTGCCAGCAGAGCCCGGGACAGCAGGAACACTGAAGCTTTCTTT
CASRARDSRNTEAFF
>many|TRBV7-8|TRBJ1-4|.
TGTGCCAGCAGCCCTCAGGGTCTCGGGGTGGAAAAACTGTTTTTT
CASSPQGLGVEKLFF
>.|TRBV18|TRBJ1-2|.
TGTGCCAGCTCACCCTCACGATCCTCCCCCGAGGGTGGCTACACCTTC
CASSPSRSSPEGGYTF
>.|TRBV4-1|TRBJ1-3|.
TGCGCCAGCAGCCAAGGACCTAGAAACACCATATATTTT
CASSQGPRNTIYF
>.|TRBV28|TRBJ2-7|.
TGTGCGCACTCAGGCCCCAGGGTACACAACTACGAGCAGTACTTC
CAHSGPRVHNYEQYF
>.|TRBV24-1|TRBJ2-4|TRBD2
TGTGCCGTAGGAGGGGAGGGCAAAAACATTCAGTACTTC
CAVGGEGKNIQYF
>.|TRBV10-3|TRBJ2-7|TRBD1
TGTGCCATCACGCAGGGACAGTTCTACGAGCAGTACTTC
CAITQGQFYEQYF
>.|TRBV7-8|TRBJ1-5|TRBD1
TGTGCCAGCAGCTTAGGCAGGGGGGCCCAGCCCCAGCATTTT
CASSLGRGAQPQHF
>.|TRBV20-1|TRBJ1-1|.
TGCAGTGCTAGAGAGATAGGGGAAGACACTGAAGCTTTCTTT
CSAREIGEDTEAFF
>.|TRBV28|TRBJ2-5|.
TGTGCCAGTAAGGGGCAACGAGAGACCCAGTACTTC
CASKGQRETQYF
>.|TRBV6-5|TRBJ2-2|.
TGTGCCAGCAGTTACTCGGTCGGGACCGAGAACACCGGGGAGCTGTTTTTT
CASSYSVGTENTGELFF
>.|TRBV15|TRBJ2-3|TRBD2
TGTGCCACCAGCAGAGATGCTAGCGGGAGCACAGATACGCAGTATTTT
CATSRDASGSTDTQYF